The 25 T cell receptor beta chains given below trace back to one sample, sequenced in a study of long-term antiretroviral therapy in people with HIV. It was version v3.0 of the immunoSEQ assay that was run at survey level. Data came from immunoSEQ multiplex PCR; TCRdb stores just in-frame clones and leaves some out. In the table there are approximately 21,000 clones, about four fifths of which are singletons. Here the sequenced sample was unsorted PBMCs, taken 0.3 years after starting antiretroviral therapy. The receptors were gathered from a man in his fifties with HIV.

This clone is a singleton in its sample. The chain recombines TRBV7-6 with TRBJ2-7; D not resolved. Germline lookup yields CDR1 SGHVS and CDR2 FNYEAQ. V lost 0 bases to trimming and J lost 2 bases, with 11 bases between them. The CDR3 contains 15 residues. The CDR3 is CASSLAPGGAYEQYF. The DNA for the CDR3 is TGTGCCAGCAGCTTAGCGCCGGGTGGGGCCTACGAGCAGTACTTC.

The chain recombines TRBV19 with TRBJ1-1; TRBD1 matches at 10 bases. Looked up from germline, CDR1 is LNHDA and CDR2 is SQIVND (reference sequence). Germline trimming cut 7 bases from V and 4 bases from J; bases unmatched to any gene: 3. The CDR3 has 13 amino acids. The CDR3 DNA reads as TGTGCCAGTAAGGACAGGGGGAGCACTGAAGCTTTCTTT. It translates to CASKDRGSTEAFF.

The chain carries TRBV19 and TRBJ2-1; no clear D. CDR3 length equals 13 residues. Germline V CDR1 and CDR2: LNHDA, SQIVND (reference sequence). V was cut by 3 bases and J by 6 bases, with 9 bases left in between. Here the CDR3 reads CASSMSGSNEQFF. The CDR3 DNA sequence: TGTGCCAGTAGTATGTCCGGAAGCAATGAGCAGTTCTTC.

V usage is TRBV27 and J usage is TRBJ2-2; D remains unclear. The ends were cut back, 1 base at V and 1 base at J, with 4 bases in the middle. This CDR3 has 14 amino acids. CDR1 MNHEY and CDR2 SMNVEV come from the germline V gene (reference sequence). This CDR3 is CASSLYENTGELFF. In DNA, the CDR3 is TGTGCCAGCAGTTTATATGAGAACACCGGGGAGCTGTTTTTT.

The V gene is TRBV18, the J gene TRBJ1-3, with D hard to call. Germline CDR1 and CDR2: KGHSH and LQKENI. The ends were cut back, 5 bases at V and 0 bases at J, with 17 bases in the middle. There are 17 residues in the CDR3. CDR3 coding DNA: TGTGCCAGCTCAACAATCGCCTTAAAAGCCTCTGGAAACACCATATATTTT. Protein: CASSTIALKASGNTIYF.

This clone was seen a single time. The chain combines TRBV27 with TRBJ1-2; D is ambiguous. Between the trimmed V and J ends, which lost 0 bases and 4 bases, there was a span of 6 bases. This CDR3 contains 13 residues. Per the germline V gene, CDR1 is MNHEY and CDR2 is SMNVEV (reference sequence). The CDR3 DNA is TGTGCCAGCAGTTTATCGAGAAGCTATGGCTACACCTTC. Translating it yields CASSLSRSYGYTF.

The J gene is TRBJ2-1, the V gene TRBV7-9; D uncertain. Germline loops: CDR1 SEHNR, CDR2 FQNEAQ (reference sequence). V was shortened by 1 base and J by 2 bases, with 12 bases between the two germline ends. The CDR3 length is 16 residues. CDR3 sequence: CASSLGAGLTYNEQFF. The CDR3 nucleotides are TGTGCCAGCAGCTTAGGAGCAGGCCTAACCTACAATGAGCAGTTCTTC.

This sequence joins TRBV9 and TRBJ2-7; D remains ambiguous. The CDR3 length is 16 residues. The germline V and J ends were trimmed by 3 bases and 0 bases, with 16 bases remaining between them. Looked up from germline, CDR1 is SGDLS and CDR2 is YYNGEE. CDR3 DNA: TGTGCCAGCAGCGGCCCCCCTTCTGCAAGCTCCTACGAGCAGTACTTC. This translates into CASSGPPSASSYEQYF.

V is TRBV29-1 and J is TRBJ1-1, with 9 bases that match TRBD1. CDR3 size: 13 residues. Germline CDR1 is SQVTM and CDR2 is ANQGSEA. The V gene end was trimmed by 4 bases and the J gene end by 5 bases; junction bases not matched to a gene: 5. The CDR3 DNA reads as TGCAGCGTTGCGACAGGGGGGACTACTGAAGCTTTCTTT. Translating it yields CSVATGGTTEAFF.

The CDR3 DNA sequence: TGTGCCTGGGGCGCGCCAGAAAAACTGTTTTTT. Translated: CAWGAPEKLFF. The chain employs TRBV30 and TRBJ1-4, with D unresolved. V was cut by 5 bases and J by 8 bases, with 9 bases left in between. The CDR3 runs 11 residues. Germline values: CDR1 GTSNPN, CDR2 SVGIG (reference sequence).

CDR3: CASSSGRDSGNTIYF. The CDR3 bases are TGTGCCAGCAGCTCGGGCAGGGACTCTGGAAACACCATATATTTT. This chain connects TRBV13 to TRBJ1-3; possible D gene TRBD1, 5 bases. The V and J ends lost 4 bases and 0 bases respectively, with 10 bases between them. The CDR3 runs to 15 residues. Per the germline V gene, CDR1 is PRHDT and CDR2 is FYEKMQ (reference sequence).

The chain uses TRBV20-1 and TRBJ2-3, with unresolved D. Between the trimmed V and J ends, which lost 0 bases and 8 bases, there was a span of 6 bases. CDR3 length equals 11 residues. Germline assignment: CDR1 DFQATT and CDR2 SNEGSKA (reference sequence). The DNA of the CDR3 is TGCAGTGCTAGAGATCTTCGTACGCAGTATTTT. Translated: CSARDLRTQYF.

This chain connects TRBV5-6 to TRBJ2-1; D remains unclear. This CDR3 has 14 residues. Germline values: CDR1 SGHDT, CDR2 YYEEEE. With 0 bases removed from V and 12 bases from J, the gap between germline ends came to 16 bases. CDR3 region: CASSLASTSGGQFF. CDR3 DNA sequence: TGTGCCAGCAGCTTGGCCTCAACGTCAGGTGGGCAGTTCTTC.

In this sample, this clone turned up once. This sequence joins TRBV27 and TRBJ1-1; no firm D call. CDR1 is MNHEY, CDR2 SMNVEV, per germline (reference sequence). The ends were cut back, 4 bases at V and 5 bases at J, with 11 bases in the middle. The CDR3 consists of 13 residues. The CDR3 spells CASSWFPRTEAFF. In nucleotides, the CDR3 is TGTGCCAGCAGTTGGTTTCCGCGAACTGAAGCTTTCTTT.

The CDR3 is CASSPGLAGKETQYF. CDR3 nucleotides: TGTGCCAGCTCCCCGGGACTAGCGGGGAAAGAGACCCAGTACTTC. The chain uses TRBV18 and TRBJ2-5; 13 nucleotides agree with TRBD2. Germline V gene sequence: CDR1 KGHSH, CDR2 LQKENI. The V and J ends lost 6 bases and 3 bases, in that order; junction bases with no gene match: 4. This CDR3 is 15 amino acids long.

J is TRBJ2-7 and V is TRBV7-9, with D unclear. The CDR3 is 15 residues long. V dropped 1 base and J dropped 1 base, with 11 bases sitting between them. The V gene's germline CDR1 is SEHNR and CDR2 FQNEAQ (reference sequence). The CDR3 reads CASSLGAGDSYEQYF. In nucleotides, the CDR3 is TGTGCCAGCAGCTTAGGGGCAGGCGATTCCTACGAGCAGTACTTC.

The rearrangement uses TRBV7-2 and TRBJ2-5; TRBD2 agrees at 7 bases. Germline lookup yields CDR1 SGHTA and CDR2 FQGNSA. This CDR3 region has 15 residues. After removal of 0 bases from V and 0 bases from J, the junction contained 1 base not matched to a gene. The CDR3 bases are TGTGCCAGCAGCTTAGCGGGAGGGTACCAAGAGACCCAGTACTTC. It specifies CASSLAGGYQETQYF.

V gene TRBV28 combines with J gene TRBJ2-7, with a weak D call TRBD2 (6 bases). The ends were cut back, 0 bases at V and 6 bases at J, with 15 bases in the middle. The CDR3 loop spans 15 amino acids. CDR1 is MDHEN and CDR2 is SYDVKM in the germline V gene. The CDR3: CASSLWGAGTGEQYF. DNA of the CDR3: TGTGCCAGCAGTTTATGGGGTGCGGGAACCGGCGAGCAGTACTTC.

This chain connects TRBV28 to TRBJ1-2; D is ambiguous. Germline values: CDR1 MDHEN, CDR2 SYDVKM. The length of the CDR3 is 13 residues. V was cut by 3 bases and J by 7 bases, with 12 bases left in between. CDR3 amino acids: CASSFSGKSGYTF. The CDR3 DNA follows: TGTGCCAGCAGTTTTAGTGGAAAAAGTGGCTACACCTTC.

The table lists this clone with a count of one. V is TRBV15 and J is TRBJ1-4; D gene ambiguous. The CDR3 is made up of 15 amino acids. V was pared by 0 bases and J by 2 bases, with 7 bases between. CDR1 is LNHNV, CDR2 YYDKDF, per germline (reference sequence). CDR3 loop: CATSRDGRTNEKLFF. The CDR3 DNA is TGTGCCACCAGCAGAGATGGAAGGACTAATGAAAAACTGTTTTTT.

The CDR3 DNA reads as TGTGCCAGCAGCCTTAGACCAGTGGGGTACGAGCAGTACTTC. Its translation: CASSLRPVGYEQYF. V is TRBV9 and J is TRBJ2-7; D is uncertain. CDR3 length: 14 amino acids. V lost 4 bases to trimming and J lost 4 bases, with 15 bases between them. The germline gives CDR1 SGDLS, CDR2 YYNGEE.

This clone occurred once. V gene TRBV28 combines with J gene TRBJ2-1; 11 nucleotides match TRBD2. The trim removed 4 bases at V and 6 bases at J, leaving 5 bases unmatched. This CDR3 is built from 15 residues. From germline, CDR1 is MDHEN and CDR2 SYDVKM. The DNA of the CDR3 is TGTGCCAGCAGTTCGGGACTAGCGGTTACCAATGAGCAGTTCTTC. This translates into CASSSGLAVTNEQFF.

The gene calls are TRBV7-9 and TRBJ2-6; maybe TRBD2 (5 bases). Per the germline V gene, CDR1 is SEHNR and CDR2 is FQNEAQ (reference sequence). The CDR3 contains 19 residues. V dropped 5 bases and J dropped 0 bases, with 20 bases sitting between them. The CDR3 coding sequence is TGTGCCAGCAGCCGAGGTTGGGGAGCGGAGCCCTCTGGGGCCAACGTCCTGACTTTC. Residues: CASSRGWGAEPSGANVLTF.

V is TRBV5-1 and J is TRBJ1-4; D is undetermined. The germline gives CDR1 SGHRS, CDR2 YFSETQ. V was pared by 0 bases and J by 8 bases, with 14 bases between. This CDR3 spans 15 amino acids. This CDR3 is CASSLEGQKEEKLFF. CDR3 DNA: TGCGCCAGCAGCTTGGAAGGCCAGAAGGAAGAAAAACTGTTTTTT.

The chain recombines TRBV29-1 with TRBJ1-2; a possible D gene is TRBD1 (5 bases). V lost 3 bases to trimming and J lost 5 bases, with 10 bases between them. Germline V CDR1 and CDR2: SQVTM, ANQGSEA. The CDR3 extends over 12 amino acids. The CDR3 reads CSVDKGSYGYTF. CDR3 in DNA: TGCAGCGTTGATAAGGGGAGTTATGGCTACACCTTC.